Listed below are T cell receptor beta chains from one sample, sequenced in a study of shared clonotypes between healthy human individuals. Repertoires were generated with immunoSEQ multiplex PCR, while TCRdb's copy carries only in-frame clones and drops some. The data show some 1 million clones, around four fifths seen once. Sequenced material: memory CD4+ T cells sorted from blood. These receptor sequences come from a man younger than 35 in good health. Each CDR3 is given with its conserved first and last residue. D genes are given only for firm matches. Clone size is shown for a subset of rows, as once, few, many or a class of expanded clone.

abundance: once
j_gene: TRBJ2-7
v_gene: TRBV30
d_gene: TRBD1
CDR3nt: TGTGCCTGCTCGCCCAGGGGGCTCTACGAGCAGTACTTC
CDR3aa: CACSPRGLYEQYF

abundance: -
j_gene: TRBJ2-2
v_gene: TRBV18
d_gene: -
CDR3nt: TGTGCCAGCTCACTTACCGGGGACACCGGGGAGCTGTTTTTT
CDR3aa: CASSLTGDTGELFF

abundance: -
j_gene: TRBJ2-7
v_gene: TRBV6-5
d_gene: TRBD2
CDR3nt: TGTGCCAGCAGTTCGCCTGGGCTAGCGGGAACCGAGCAGTACTTC
CDR3aa: CASSSPGLAGTEQYF

abundance: -
j_gene: TRBJ2-5
v_gene: TRBV7-9
d_gene: -
CDR3nt: TGTGCCAGCAGCTTATCGGTCCCGCTTGAAGAGACCCAGTACTTC
CDR3aa: CASSLSVPLEETQYF

abundance: -
j_gene: TRBJ2-2
v_gene: TRBV19
d_gene: -
CDR3nt: TGTGCCATCCCCCGGGGGGCGGGAGCGTACACCGGGGAGCTGTTTTTT
CDR3aa: CAIPRGAGAYTGELFF

abundance: -
j_gene: TRBJ1-6
v_gene: TRBV27
d_gene: -
CDR3nt: TGTGCCAGCAGTTTAGAGGGGTTCAATAATTCACCCCTCCACTTT
CDR3aa: CASSLEGFNNSPLHF

abundance: many
j_gene: TRBJ1-6
v_gene: TRBV19
d_gene: -
CDR3nt: TGTGCCAGTAGTATGGACATCTATAATTCACCCCTCCACTTT
CDR3aa: CASSMDIYNSPLHF

abundance: -
j_gene: TRBJ2-4
v_gene: TRBV5-4
d_gene: -
CDR3nt: TGTGCCAGCGGCGATGGGAATGAGAAAAACATTCAGTACTTC
CDR3aa: CASGDGNEKNIQYF

abundance: -
j_gene: TRBJ1-2
v_gene: TRBV5-4
d_gene: -
CDR3nt: TGTGCCAGCAGCTCATTTTCACAGGCCAACACCTTC
CDR3aa: CASSSFSQANTF

abundance: few
j_gene: TRBJ2-6
v_gene: TRBV6-5
d_gene: -
CDR3nt: TGTGCCAGCAGTTACCCAGGGGAGACTGGGGCCAACGTCCTGACTTTC
CDR3aa: CASSYPGETGANVLTF

abundance: -
j_gene: TRBJ2-2
v_gene: TRBV29-1
d_gene: -
CDR3nt: TGCAGCGTTGCCAGGGAGAACACCGGGGAGCTGTTTTTT
CDR3aa: CSVARENTGELFF

abundance: -
j_gene: TRBJ2-7
v_gene: TRBV6-5
d_gene: -
CDR3nt: TGTGCCAGCAGTTACGCGGGGCCAACCTACGAGCAGTACTTC
CDR3aa: CASSYAGPTYEQYF

abundance: -
j_gene: TRBJ2-4
v_gene: TRBV21-1
d_gene: -
CDR3nt: TGTGCCAGCAGCAGCGACGACCCCAATGGGAACATTCAGTACTTC
CDR3aa: CASSSDDPNGNIQYF

abundance: -
j_gene: TRBJ1-3
v_gene: TRBV30
d_gene: -
CDR3nt: TGTGCCTGGAGTGGGTCAGGGTATCGAAACACCATATATTTT
CDR3aa: CAWSGSGYRNTIYF

abundance: -
j_gene: TRBJ2-2
v_gene: TRBV7-2
d_gene: TRBD2
CDR3nt: TGTGCCAGCAGCCTCGGACGACTAGCGGAGCTGTTTTTT
CDR3aa: CASSLGRLAELFF

abundance: -
j_gene: TRBJ1-1
v_gene: TRBV28
d_gene: -
CDR3nt: TGTGCCAGCAGTTTAAGGGGGGCTGAAGCTTTCTTT
CDR3aa: CASSLRGAEAFF

abundance: -
j_gene: TRBJ1-5
v_gene: TRBV10-3
d_gene: TRBD1
CDR3nt: TGTGCCATCAGTGGGGGACAGGGGCGCGGCAATCAGCCCCAGCATTTT
CDR3aa: CAISGGQGRGNQPQHF

abundance: -
j_gene: TRBJ2-7
v_gene: TRBV5-1
d_gene: -
CDR3nt: TGCGCCAGCAGCCCCACGCGAGGGGCCTACGAGCAGTACTTC
CDR3aa: CASSPTRGAYEQYF

abundance: -
j_gene: TRBJ1-2
v_gene: TRBV15
d_gene: -
CDR3nt: TGTGCCACCAGCAGACGTACGGGTATTGGCTACACCTTC
CDR3aa: CATSRRTGIGYTF

abundance: many
j_gene: TRBJ1-2
v_gene: TRBV2
d_gene: -
CDR3nt: TGTGCCAGCAGTGTGGCAGGGGAGGGGGATGGCTACACCTTC
CDR3aa: CASSVAGEGDGYTF

abundance: -
j_gene: TRBJ1-1
v_gene: TRBV19
d_gene: -
CDR3nt: TGTGCCAGTAGTATATCTGACGGAATAGCTTTCTTT
CDR3aa: CASSISDGIAFF

abundance: -
j_gene: TRBJ2-7
v_gene: TRBV6-1
d_gene: -
CDR3nt: TGTGCCAGCATCTACCCCAGGACCTACGAGCAGTACTTC
CDR3aa: CASIYPRTYEQYF

abundance: -
j_gene: TRBJ1-1
v_gene: TRBV7-6
d_gene: -
CDR3nt: TGTGCCAGCAGCTTAATGAGTCACCCTGGGTCTGAAGCTTTCTTT
CDR3aa: CASSLMSHPGSEAFF

abundance: -
j_gene: TRBJ2-2
v_gene: TRBV19
d_gene: -
CDR3nt: TGTGCCAGTACCACCCCCCGGGCCATGGGGGTCATCGGGGAGCTGTTTTTT
CDR3aa: CASTTPRAMGVIGELFF

abundance: -
j_gene: TRBJ1-2
v_gene: TRBV6-5
d_gene: TRBD1
CDR3nt: TGTGCCAGCAGATTCGGACAGGGGGGCGGCTACACCTTC
CDR3aa: CASRFGQGGGYTF

abundance: -
j_gene: TRBJ1-2
v_gene: TRBV4-1
d_gene: TRBD1
CDR3nt: TGCGCCAGCAGCCAAGATCCAGGGGGCGATGGCTACACCTTC
CDR3aa: CASSQDPGGDGYTF

abundance: -
j_gene: TRBJ1-2
v_gene: TRBV29-1
d_gene: -
CDR3nt: TGCAGCGCTGAGGTTAACACCAACTATGGCTACACCTTC
CDR3aa: CSAEVNTNYGYTF

abundance: -
j_gene: TRBJ2-7
v_gene: TRBV7-2
d_gene: -
CDR3nt: TGTGCCAGCAGCTTAGTTTTTGGAGGGGAGTACGAGCAGTACTTC
CDR3aa: CASSLVFGGEYEQYF

abundance: few
j_gene: TRBJ2-4
v_gene: TRBV5-1
d_gene: TRBD1
CDR3nt: TGCGCCAGCAGCACCGGGACAGTAGAAAACATTCAGTACTTC
CDR3aa: CASSTGTVENIQYF

abundance: -
j_gene: TRBJ2-5
v_gene: TRBV18
d_gene: TRBD2
CDR3nt: TGTGCCAGCTCACCAGGCCTAGCGGGGGGGCCGGCCCAAGAGACCCAGTACTTC
CDR3aa: CASSPGLAGGPAQETQYF

abundance: -
j_gene: TRBJ2-7
v_gene: TRBV5-1
d_gene: -
CDR3nt: TGCGCCAGCAGCTTGGGGGTCGGGCCCTACGAGCAGTACTTC
CDR3aa: CASSLGVGPYEQYF

abundance: -
j_gene: TRBJ2-1
v_gene: TRBV2
d_gene: TRBD2
CDR3nt: TGTGCCAGCAGGTATGGCGGGGGAGAAGGCAATGAGCAGTTCTTC
CDR3aa: CASRYGGGEGNEQFF

abundance: -
j_gene: TRBJ1-2
v_gene: TRBV5-4
d_gene: -
CDR3nt: TGTGCCAGCAGCTCCGGGACCACAATACAATCGAATGGCTACACCTTC
CDR3aa: CASSSGTTIQSNGYTF

abundance: -
j_gene: TRBJ1-2
v_gene: TRBV19
d_gene: TRBD1
CDR3nt: TGTGCCAGTAGTCCAACTCGACAGGGGACCTTCTCGTTC
CDR3aa: CASSPTRQGTFSF

abundance: -
j_gene: TRBJ1-2
v_gene: TRBV5-6
d_gene: -
CDR3nt: TGTGCCAGTTACACAGGGACACAAACTGGCTACACCTTC
CDR3aa: CASYTGTQTGYTF

abundance: once
j_gene: TRBJ2-3
v_gene: TRBV7-3
d_gene: -
CDR3nt: TGTGCCAGCAGCTTAACGATCAGGGATACGCAGTATTTT
CDR3aa: CASSLTIRDTQYF

abundance: -
j_gene: TRBJ2-1
v_gene: TRBV5-1
d_gene: -
CDR3nt: TGCGCCAGCAGCTTCACAAACTCCTACAATGAGCAGTTCTTC
CDR3aa: CASSFTNSYNEQFF

abundance: -
j_gene: TRBJ2-2
v_gene: TRBV7-2
d_gene: TRBD2
CDR3nt: TGTGCCAGCAGCTTAGGGGGTAGCGGGAGTGTTCCTAGGGAGCTGTTTTTT
CDR3aa: CASSLGGSGSVPRELFF

abundance: few
j_gene: TRBJ1-5
v_gene: TRBV2
d_gene: -
CDR3nt: TGTGCCAGCAGTGAAGCCAGGGTGGCTCAGCCCCAGCATTTT
CDR3aa: CASSEARVAQPQHF

abundance: few
j_gene: TRBJ2-3
v_gene: TRBV7-2
d_gene: -
CDR3nt: TGTGCCAGCAGCTTAGAAGGGAGGAGCACAGATACGCAGTATTTT
CDR3aa: CASSLEGRSTDTQYF